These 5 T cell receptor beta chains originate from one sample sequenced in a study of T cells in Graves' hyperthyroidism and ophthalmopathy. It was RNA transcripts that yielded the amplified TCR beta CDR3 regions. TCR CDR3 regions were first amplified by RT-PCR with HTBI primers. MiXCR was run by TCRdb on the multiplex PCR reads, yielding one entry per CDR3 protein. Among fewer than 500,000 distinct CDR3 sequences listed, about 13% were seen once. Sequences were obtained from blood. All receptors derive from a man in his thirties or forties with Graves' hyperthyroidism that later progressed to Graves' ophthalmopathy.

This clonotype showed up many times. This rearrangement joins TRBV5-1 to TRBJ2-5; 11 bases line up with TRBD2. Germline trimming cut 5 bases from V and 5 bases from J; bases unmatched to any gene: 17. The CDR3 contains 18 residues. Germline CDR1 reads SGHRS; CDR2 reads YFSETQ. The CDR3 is CASRGASGGTILGETQYF. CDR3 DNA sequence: TGCGCCAGCAGGGGAGCTAGCGGGGGGACAATCCTCGGTGAGACCCAGTACTTC.

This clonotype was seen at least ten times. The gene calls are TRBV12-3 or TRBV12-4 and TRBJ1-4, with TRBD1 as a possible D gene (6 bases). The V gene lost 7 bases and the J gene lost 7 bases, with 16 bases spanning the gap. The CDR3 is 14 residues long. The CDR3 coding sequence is TGTGCCAGCAACCTAGGGGGAGATGGTGAAAAACTGTTTTTT. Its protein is CASNLGGDGEKLFF.

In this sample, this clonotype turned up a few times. The CDR3 DNA is TGTGCCAGCACCCCCGGGACTAAGAGGGAGACCCAGTACTTC. Its translation is CASTPGTKRETQYF. This chain joins TRBV12-3 or TRBV12-4 and TRBJ2-5, with TRBD2 matching over 7 bases. The CDR3 has 14 residues. The V segment lost 7 bases and the J segment 5 bases; nucleotides outside the gene matches: 10.

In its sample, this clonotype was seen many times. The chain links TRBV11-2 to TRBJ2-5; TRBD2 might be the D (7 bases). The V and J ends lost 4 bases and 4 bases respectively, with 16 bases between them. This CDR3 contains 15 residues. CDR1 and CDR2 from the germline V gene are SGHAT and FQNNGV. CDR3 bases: TGTGCCAGCAGCTCGAGGGGGGGAACAGGAGAGACCCAGTACTTC. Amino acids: CASSSRGGTGETQYF.

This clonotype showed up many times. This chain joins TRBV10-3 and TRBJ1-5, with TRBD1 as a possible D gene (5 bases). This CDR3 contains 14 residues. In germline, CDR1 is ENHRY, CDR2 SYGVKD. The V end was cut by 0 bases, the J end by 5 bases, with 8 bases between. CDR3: CAISESPGYQPQHF. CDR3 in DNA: TGTGCCATCAGTGAGTCCCCAGGGTATCAGCCCCAGCATTTT.